The next 21 T cell receptor beta chains were all read from a single sample in a study of blood T cell repertoires in COVID-19. The method was immunoSEQ multiplex PCR; TCRdb's version includes in-frame clones alone and lacks a portion of them. The sample contains roughly 240,000 clones, 87% of which appear only once. The source material was PBMCs or T cells enriched from blood (not recorded which). The receptor set was obtained from a woman in her twenties or thirties with acute COVID-19.

This chain links TRBV19 with TRBJ1-4; D remains unclear. The ends were cut back, 6 bases at V and 6 bases at J, with 11 bases in the middle. CDR3 length: 13 residues. In germline, CDR1 is LNHDA, CDR2 SQIVND (reference sequence). CDR3 DNA: TGTGCCAGTAGCGACTTCGATGATGAAAAACTGTTTTTT. This gives the protein CASSDFDDEKLFF.

The rearrangement uses TRBV7-9 and TRBJ2-6; TRBD1 agrees at 12 bases. V shed 5 bases, J shed 3 bases, and the junction held 8 bases outside the gene matches. Germline-derived CDR1 and CDR2 are SEHNR and FQNEAQ (reference sequence). The CDR3 loop spans 18 amino acids. The CDR3 spells CASSALGQGALGANVLTF. The CDR3 nucleotides read TGTGCCAGCAGCGCTTTGGGACAGGGGGCGCTTGGGGCCAACGTCCTGACTTTC.

This clone was detected only once. The chain joins TRBV3-1 (or the pseudogene TRBV3-2) to TRBJ2-4; no firm D call. Germline V gene data show CDR1 as LGHDT and CDR2 as YNNKEL (reference sequence). The V end lost 0 bases, the J end lost 11 bases, and 11 bases lay between the germline ends. This CDR3 has 13 residues. The CDR3 is CASSQEPGGFQYF. The CDR3 bases are TGTGCCAGCAGCCAAGAGCCCGGCGGATTTCAGTACTTC.

This sequence joins TRBV6-5 and TRBJ1-2; D is perhaps TRBD1 (5 bases). CDR1 is MNHEY and CDR2 is SVGAGI in the germline V gene. CDR3 size: 12 residues. Trimming stripped 2 bases from V and 8 bases from J, with 9 bases between. CDR3 sequence (DNA): TGTGCCAGCAGTTACAGGGGTCAGGGCTACACCTTC. Its protein product is CASSYRGQGYTF.

Here the CDR3 DNA reads TGTGCCAGCACCATTACAGGGTACAATGAGCAGTTCTTC. Translation gives CASTITGYNEQFF. The chain uses TRBV5-5 and TRBJ2-1; a possible D gene is TRBD1 (6 bases). Germline lookup yields CDR1 SGHKS and CDR2 YYEKEE (reference sequence). V was pared by 6 bases and J by 4 bases, with 11 bases between. CDR3 length equals 13 residues.

The V call is TRBV5-1, the J call TRBJ1-4; possible D gene TRBD1, 6 bases. The CDR3 has 15 residues. V gave up 2 bases and J gave up 3 bases, with 11 bases separating them. Per germline, CDR1 SGHRS and CDR2 YFSETQ. The CDR3 reads CASSLQGRANEKLFF. DNA of the CDR3: TGCGCCAGCAGCTTACAGGGTAGGGCTAATGAAAAACTGTTTTTT. The variable domain in full, with the rest retrieved from reference TRBV5-1 and TRBJ1-4, is KAGVTQTPRYLIKTRGQQVTLSCSPISGHRSVSWYQQTPGQGLQFLFEYFSETQRNKGNFPGRFSGRQFSNSRSEMNVSTLELGDSALYLCASSLQGRANEKLFFGSGTQLSVL.

This rearrangement joins TRBV6-5 to TRBJ1-6, with 8 nucleotides matching TRBD1. J lost 14 bases, V lost 5 bases, and 8 bases had no gene match. The germline gives CDR1 MNHEY, CDR2 SVGAGI. The CDR3 loop spans 13 amino acids. CDR3 nucleotide sequence: TGTGCCAGCAGTCGCGGACAGGGTGGAGCCCTCCACTTT. Its protein product is CASSRGQGGALHF.

This clone was detected only once. Other DNA sequences within the sample encode an identical CDR3. The chain is built from TRBV29-1 and TRBJ1-2; 7 bases fit TRBD1. V dropped 6 bases and J dropped 2; count of bases not matched to a gene: 3. Germline CDR1 is SQVTM and CDR2 is ANQGSEA. The CDR3 is 12 amino acids. Written as DNA, the CDR3 is TGCAGCGTCGGACAGGCGAACTATGGCTACACCTTC. This translates into CSVGQANYGYTF. Full variable domain (outside the CDR3, taken from reference TRBV29-1 and TRBJ1-2): SAVISQKPSRDICQRGTSLTIQCQVDSQVTMMFWYRQQPGQSLTLIATANQGSEATYESGFVIDKFPISRPNLTFSTLTVSNMSPEDSSIYLCSVGQANYGYTFGSGTRLTVV.

CDR3 DNA: TGTGCCATCAGTGTAGGGGGCCCATACACTGAAGCTTTCTTT. It encodes CAISVGGPYTEAFF. The rearrangement joins TRBV10-3 to TRBJ1-1; TRBD1 aligns across 7 bases. Unmatched junction bases numbered 5, after V lost 4 bases and J lost 3 bases. Germline lookup yields CDR1 ENHRY and CDR2 SYGVKD. This CDR3 is 14 amino acids long.

The chain carries TRBV19 and TRBJ1-4; possible D gene TRBD1, 5 bases. The CDR3 totals 13 residues. Per the germline V gene, CDR1 is LNHDA and CDR2 is SQIVND (reference sequence). Between the trimmed V and J ends, which lost 11 bases and 8 bases, there was a span of 18 bases. CDR3 DNA sequence: TGTGCCGCAAGGGGTGGGTCTCGAGAAAAACTGTTTTTT. The encoded protein is CAARGGSREKLFF.

The chain is built from TRBV19 and TRBJ2-7; TRBD2 aligns across 7 bases. V was clipped by 0 bases and J by 1 base; unmatched bases: 6. The CDR3 length is 16 residues. CDR1 and CDR2 from the germline V gene are LNHDA and SQIVND (reference sequence). CDR3 amino acids: CASSIDPGEGSYEQYF. Written as DNA, the CDR3 is TGTGCCAGTAGTATAGACCCCGGGGAGGGTTCCTACGAGCAGTACTTC.

The V gene is TRBV10-1, the J gene TRBJ1-5; D gene uncertain. Germline loops: CDR1 WNHNN, CDR2 SYGVQD (reference sequence). This CDR3 contains 13 residues. The germline V and J ends were trimmed by 0 bases and 6 bases, with 6 bases remaining between them. For the CDR3, the DNA is TGCGCCAGCAGTGAGTCCCTCGGTCAGCCCCAGCATTTT. It is translated as CASSESLGQPQHF.

V usage is TRBV5-4 and J usage is TRBJ1-1, with a weak D call TRBD1 (5 bases). Germline V lookup: CDR1 SGHNT, CDR2 YYREEE (reference sequence). The CDR3 spans 14 residues. With 0 bases removed from V and 4 bases from J, the gap between germline ends came to 10 bases. CDR3 protein: CASSLGPGGTEAFF. As DNA, the CDR3 is TGTGCCAGCAGCTTGGGACCGGGGGGCACTGAAGCTTTCTTT.

The V call is TRBV5-1, the J call TRBJ1-1, with D unresolved. Germline CDR1 reads SGHRS; CDR2 reads YFSETQ. The CDR3 is 12 amino acids. Trimming stripped 0 bases from V and 6 bases from J, with 6 bases between. The CDR3, as DNA: TGCGCCAGCAGCTTGGATGAGTCTGAAGCTTTCTTT. Amino acids: CASSLDESEAFF.

The gene calls are TRBV12-3 or TRBV12-4 and TRBJ1-6, with D possibly being TRBD1 (6 bases). V was clipped by 6 bases and J by 14 bases, with 11 bases between them. This CDR3 contains 11 residues. Here the CDR3 reads CASRQGLTLHF. The CDR3 coding sequence is TGTGCCAGCAGGCAGGGGCTCACCCTCCACTTT.

There are a few counts of this clone. CDR3 protein: CAISDPSENYEQYF. As DNA, the CDR3 is TGTGCCATCAGTGATCCTTCGGAGAACTACGAGCAGTACTTC. The chain employs TRBV10-3 and TRBJ2-7; no clear D gene. The V gene's germline CDR1 is ENHRY and CDR2 SYGVKD. The CDR3 runs 14 residues. The ends were cut back, 3 bases at V and 3 bases at J, with 12 bases in the middle.

The genes are TRBV7-2 and TRBJ1-4; 8 positions match TRBD1. Losses at the gene ends were 5 bases for V and 8 bases for J; bases not matched to a gene: 7. The CDR3 is 14 amino acids. Germline-derived CDR1 and CDR2 are SGHTA and FQGNSA. CDR3 amino acids: CASSRVGQAEKLFF. DNA for the CDR3: TGTGCCAGCAGCCGGGTGGGACAGGCGGAAAAACTGTTTTTT.

The chain couples TRBV12-5 to TRBJ1-6; tentatively, D is TRBD1 (6 bases). Germline CDR1 and CDR2: LGHNT and FRNRAP. V lost 3 bases and J 9 bases, leaving 9 bases between the germline ends. CDR3 length: 13 residues. In DNA form, the CDR3 reads TGTGCTAGTGGTTTTACAGGGATTTCACCCCTCCACTTT. It translates to CASGFTGISPLHF.

J is TRBJ1-3 and V is TRBV6-5, with unresolved D. Deletions cut 0 bases from V and 1 base from J, with 10 bases between. This CDR3 is built from 16 residues. From germline, CDR1 is MNHEY and CDR2 SVGAGI. CDR3 amino acids: CASSYSTIGSGNTIYF. The CDR3 bases are TGTGCCAGCAGTTACTCGACTATCGGATCTGGAAACACCATATATTTT.

This clone was seen only a few times. V usage is TRBV5-1 and J usage is TRBJ1-4, with TRBD1 identical over 11 bases. The CDR3 runs 14 residues. Germline V gene lookup returns CDR1 SGHRS and CDR2 YFSETQ. The V segment lost 4 bases and the J segment 7 bases; nucleotides outside the gene matches: 3. In DNA form, the CDR3 reads TGCGCCAGCAGCCAGGGGACAGGGGGTGAAAAACTGTTTTTT. This gives the protein CASSQGTGGEKLFF.

The chain links TRBV7-9 to TRBJ1-1; 7 nucleotides match TRBD1. This CDR3 comprises 14 residues. The junction had 5 bases not matched to a gene; V was cut back by 6 bases and J by 1 base. Per the germline V gene, CDR1 is SEHNR and CDR2 is FQNEAQ (reference sequence). CDR3 DNA: TGTGCCAGCAGACCAGGACAGGCGAACACTGAAGCTTTCTTT. This codes for CASRPGQANTEAFF.